These 3 T cell receptor beta chains originate from one sample sequenced in a study of T-cell memory formation after mild COVID-19. TCRdb processed the 5' RACE reads anew with MiXCR; each CDR3 protein has one entry. The table shows about 340,000 distinct CDR3 sequences, with roughly 21% occurring only once. The sample comprised PBMCs or a T cell subset sorted from them (not recorded which). The receptors were gathered from an adult woman who had mild COVID-19 (a few samples of this study predate the infection). Cell type and time point are not known.

The V gene is TRBV5-6, the J gene TRBJ1-2, with D tentatively TRBD1 (6 bases). The germline V gene encodes CDR1 SGHDT and CDR2 YYEEEE. V was trimmed by 4 bases and J by 7 bases, leaving 17 bases between them. CDR3 length: 14 amino acids. Here the CDR3 reads CASSLGQPAGGYTF. In nucleotides, the CDR3 is TGTGCCAGCAGCCTCGGACAGCCTGCGGGTGGCTACACCTTC.

This clonotype was observed a few times. The chain joins TRBV6-6 to TRBJ1-1, with D tentatively TRBD1 (6 bases). The CDR3 is 14 amino acids. Germline assignment: CDR1 MNHNY and CDR2 SVGAGI (reference sequence). Trimming stripped 4 bases from V and 4 bases from J, with 13 bases between. The CDR3 DNA is TGTGCCAGCAGTTCACAGGGATCGGGCACTGAAGCTTTCTTT. This gives the protein CASSSQGSGTEAFF.

The genes are TRBV19 and TRBJ2-5; 7 positions match TRBD1. Per the germline V gene, CDR1 is LNHDA and CDR2 is SQIVND (reference sequence). With V trimmed by 5 bases and J by 5 bases, 5 bases remained unmatched. The length of the CDR3 is 13 residues. The CDR3 protein is CASSSQGRETQYF. DNA for the CDR3: TGTGCCAGTAGTTCACAGGGGCGGGAGACCCAGTACTTC.